At least ten counts were recorded for the clone carrying this TCR beta chain. Its specificity is unknown. This sample was included in a study of CD8 T cells in ankylosing spondylitis. Study-wide findings and caveats: There was a TCR beta motif, made of several highly homologous variants, that appeared characteristic of ankylosing spondylitis blood. Enrichment of disease-linked clones was reportedly significant in matched ankylosing spondylitis synovial fluid. Peripheral blood samples showed relatively rare disease-linked clones, and these clones were CD8+.

Germline V gene data show CDR1 as SGHRS and CDR2 as YFSETQ. The V gene end was trimmed by 2 bases and the J gene end by 8 bases; junction bases not matched to a gene: 7. The CDR3 has 14 amino acids. TCRdb recomputed calls from the 5' RACE reads with MiXCR, one row per CDR3 protein. The sample contains 250,000 to 350,000 distinct CDR3 sequences, less than 25% of which appear only once. Material for sequencing was blood, either unsorted or a sorted T cell fraction (not recorded which). This chain links TRBV5-1 with TRBJ2-1; 7 bases map to TRBD1. This TCR was recovered from a female donor with ankylosing spondylitis or in good health (not recorded which). CDR3 nucleotides: TGCGCCAGCAGCTTAAGACAGGGCAGTGATGAGCAGTTCTTC. It is translated as CASSLRQGSDEQFF.